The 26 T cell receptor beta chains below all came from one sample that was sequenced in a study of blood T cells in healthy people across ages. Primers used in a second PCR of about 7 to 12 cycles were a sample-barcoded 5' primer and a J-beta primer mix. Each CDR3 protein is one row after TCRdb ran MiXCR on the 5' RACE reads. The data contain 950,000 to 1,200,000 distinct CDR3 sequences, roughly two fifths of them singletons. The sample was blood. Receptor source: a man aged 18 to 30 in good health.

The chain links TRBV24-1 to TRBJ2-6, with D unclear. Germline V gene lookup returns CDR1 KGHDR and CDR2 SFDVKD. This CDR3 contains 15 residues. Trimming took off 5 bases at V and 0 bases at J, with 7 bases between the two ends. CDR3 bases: TGTGCCACCAGTGCCCCCCTCTCTGGGGCCAACGTCCTGACTTTC. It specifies CATSAPLSGANVLTF.

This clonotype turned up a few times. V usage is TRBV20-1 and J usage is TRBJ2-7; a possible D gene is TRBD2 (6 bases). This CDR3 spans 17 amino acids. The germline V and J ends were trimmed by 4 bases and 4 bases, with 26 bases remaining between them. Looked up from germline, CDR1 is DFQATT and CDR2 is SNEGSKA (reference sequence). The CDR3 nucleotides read TGCAGTGCTATGGGGGGTTGGGGACGACAGTCGCCTTACGAGCAGTACTTC. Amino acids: CSAMGGWGRQSPYEQYF.

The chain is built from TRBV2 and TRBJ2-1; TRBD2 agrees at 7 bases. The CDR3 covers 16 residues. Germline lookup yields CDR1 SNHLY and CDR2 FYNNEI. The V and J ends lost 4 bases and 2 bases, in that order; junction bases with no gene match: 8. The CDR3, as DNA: TGTGCCAGCAGTGGCGGGGGAGGCAGGGCCTACAATGAGCAGTTCTTC. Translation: CASSGGGGRAYNEQFF.

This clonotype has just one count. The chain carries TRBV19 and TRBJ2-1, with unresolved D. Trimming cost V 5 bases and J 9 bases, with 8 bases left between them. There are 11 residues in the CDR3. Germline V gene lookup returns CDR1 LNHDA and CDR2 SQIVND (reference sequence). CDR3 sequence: CASSHRSEQFF. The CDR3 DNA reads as TGTGCCAGTAGTCACCGGTCTGAGCAGTTCTTC.

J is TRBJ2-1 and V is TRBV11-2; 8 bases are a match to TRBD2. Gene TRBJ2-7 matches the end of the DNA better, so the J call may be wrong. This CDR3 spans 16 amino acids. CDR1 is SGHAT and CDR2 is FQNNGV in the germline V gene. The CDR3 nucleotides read TGTGCCAGCAGCCCCCGGGGGGGGAGCTCCTACAATGAGCAGTACTTC. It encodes CASSPRGGSSYNEQYF.

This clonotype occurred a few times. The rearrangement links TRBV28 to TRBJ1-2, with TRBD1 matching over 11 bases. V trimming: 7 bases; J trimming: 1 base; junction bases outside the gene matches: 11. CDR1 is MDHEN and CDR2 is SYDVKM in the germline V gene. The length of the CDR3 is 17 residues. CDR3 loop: CASTGTGGSRDNYGYTF. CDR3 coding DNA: TGTGCCAGCACTGGGACAGGGGGAAGTAGGGATAACTATGGCTACACCTTC.

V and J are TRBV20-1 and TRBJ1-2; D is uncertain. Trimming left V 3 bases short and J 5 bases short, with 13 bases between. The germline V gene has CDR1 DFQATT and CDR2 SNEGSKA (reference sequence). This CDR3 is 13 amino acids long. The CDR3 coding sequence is TGCAGTGCTAGGAAGTCCCGAGGGTATGGCTACACCTTC. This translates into CSARKSRGYGYTF.

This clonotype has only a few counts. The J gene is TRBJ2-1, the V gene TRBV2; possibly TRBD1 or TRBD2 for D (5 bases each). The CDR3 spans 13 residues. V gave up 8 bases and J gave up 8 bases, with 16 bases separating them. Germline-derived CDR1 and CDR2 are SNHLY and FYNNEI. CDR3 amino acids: CASDRDESDEQFF. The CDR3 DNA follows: TGTGCCAGCGACCGGGACGAGAGCGATGAGCAGTTCTTC. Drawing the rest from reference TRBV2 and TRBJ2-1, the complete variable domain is EPEVTQTPSHQVTQMGQEVILRCVPISNHLYFYWYRQILGQKVEFLVSFYNNEISEKSEIFDDQFSVERPDGSNFTLKIRSTKLEDSAMYFCASDRDESDEQFFGPGTRLTVL.

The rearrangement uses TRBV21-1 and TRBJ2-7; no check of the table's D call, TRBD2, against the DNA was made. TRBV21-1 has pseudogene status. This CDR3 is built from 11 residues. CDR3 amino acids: CASPRVGYQYF. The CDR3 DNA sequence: TGTGCCAGCCCTCGGGTGGGCTACCAGTACTTC.

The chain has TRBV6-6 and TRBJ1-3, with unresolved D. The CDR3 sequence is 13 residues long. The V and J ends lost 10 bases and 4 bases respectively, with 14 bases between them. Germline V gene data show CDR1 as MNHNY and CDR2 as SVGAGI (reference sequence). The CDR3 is CATLLGSGNTIYF. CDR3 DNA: TGTGCCACCCTCCTGGGGTCGGGAAACACCATATATTTT.

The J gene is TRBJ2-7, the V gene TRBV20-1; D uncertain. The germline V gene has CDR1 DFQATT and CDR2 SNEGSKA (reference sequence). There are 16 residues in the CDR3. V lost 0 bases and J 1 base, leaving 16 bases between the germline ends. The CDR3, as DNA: TGCAGTGCTAGAGATGCCCGGTCAGCGAGTTCCTACGAGCAGTACTTC. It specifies CSARDARSASSYEQYF.

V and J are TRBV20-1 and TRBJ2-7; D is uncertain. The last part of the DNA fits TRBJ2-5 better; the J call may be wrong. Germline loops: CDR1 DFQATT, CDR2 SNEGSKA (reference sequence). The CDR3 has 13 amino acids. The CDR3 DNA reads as TGCAGTGCTAGAGATTCATACGCGGAGACCCAGTACTTC. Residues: CSARDSYAETQYF.

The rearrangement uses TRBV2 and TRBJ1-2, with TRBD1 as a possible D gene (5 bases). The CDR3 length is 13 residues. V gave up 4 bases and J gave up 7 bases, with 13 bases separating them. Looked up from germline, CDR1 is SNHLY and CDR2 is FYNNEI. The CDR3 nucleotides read TGTGCCAGCAGTGGTGGCAGGGAAGGTGGCTACACCTTC. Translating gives CASSGGREGGYTF.

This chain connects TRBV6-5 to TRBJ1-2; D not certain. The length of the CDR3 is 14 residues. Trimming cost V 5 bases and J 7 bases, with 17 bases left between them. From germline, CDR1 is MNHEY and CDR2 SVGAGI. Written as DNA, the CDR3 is TGTGCCAGCAGTCGGAAGCTAGAAACGGGTGGCTACACCTTC. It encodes CASSRKLETGGYTF.

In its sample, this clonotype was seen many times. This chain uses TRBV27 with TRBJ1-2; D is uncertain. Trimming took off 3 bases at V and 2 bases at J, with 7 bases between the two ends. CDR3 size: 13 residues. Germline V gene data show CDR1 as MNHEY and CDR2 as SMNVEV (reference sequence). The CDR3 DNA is TGTGCCAGCAGTTTCGGAGGGAACTATGGCTACACCTTC. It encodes CASSFGGNYGYTF.

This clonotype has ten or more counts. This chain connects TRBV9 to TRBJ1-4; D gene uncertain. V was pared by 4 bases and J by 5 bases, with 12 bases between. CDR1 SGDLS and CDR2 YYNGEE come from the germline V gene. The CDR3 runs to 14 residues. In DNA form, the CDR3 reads TGTGCCAGCAGCCCCACGACCCTGAATGAAAAACTGTTTTTT. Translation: CASSPTTLNEKLFF. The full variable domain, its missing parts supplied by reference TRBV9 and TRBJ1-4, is DSGVTQTPKHLITATGQRVTLRCSPRSGDLSVYWYQQSLDQGLQFLIQYYNGEERAKGNILERFSAQQFPDLHSELNLSSLELGDSALYFCASSPTTLNEKLFFGSGTQLSVL.

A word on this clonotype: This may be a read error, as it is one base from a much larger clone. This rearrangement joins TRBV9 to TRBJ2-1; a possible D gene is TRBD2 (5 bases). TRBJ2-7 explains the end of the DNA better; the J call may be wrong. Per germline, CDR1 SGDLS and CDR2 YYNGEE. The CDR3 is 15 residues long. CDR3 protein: CASSVAGVSYNEQYF. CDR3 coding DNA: TGTGCCAGCAGCGTAGCCGGGGTATCCTACAATGAGCAGTACTTC.

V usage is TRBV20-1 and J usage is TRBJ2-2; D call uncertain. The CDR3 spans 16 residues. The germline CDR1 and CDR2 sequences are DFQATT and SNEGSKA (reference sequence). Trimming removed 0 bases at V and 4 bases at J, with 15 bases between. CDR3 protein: CSARDPLGVGTGELFF. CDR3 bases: TGCAGTGCTAGAGATCCTCTTGGGGTTGGCACCGGGGAGCTGTTTTTT.

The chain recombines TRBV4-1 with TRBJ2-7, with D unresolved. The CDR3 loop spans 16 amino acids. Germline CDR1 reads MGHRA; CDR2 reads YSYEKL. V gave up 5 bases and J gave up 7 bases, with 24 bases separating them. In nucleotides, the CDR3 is TGCGCCAGCAGCTCATTATCTGGCAGAACAAACAATGAGCAGTACTTC. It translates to CASSSLSGRTNNEQYF.

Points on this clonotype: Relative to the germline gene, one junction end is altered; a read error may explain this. CDR3 sequence: CASSYRVGYDYTF. CDR3 bases: TGTGCCAGCAGTTACAGGGTCGGCTATGACTACACCTTC. The gene calls are TRBV6-6 and TRBJ1-2; D remains ambiguous. There are 13 residues in the CDR3. Germline lookup yields CDR1 MNHNY and CDR2 SVGAGI (reference sequence).

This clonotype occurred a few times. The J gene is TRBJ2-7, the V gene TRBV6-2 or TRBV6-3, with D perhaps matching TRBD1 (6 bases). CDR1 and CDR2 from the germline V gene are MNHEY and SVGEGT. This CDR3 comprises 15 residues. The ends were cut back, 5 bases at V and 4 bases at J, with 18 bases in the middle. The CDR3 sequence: CASSHAPGQKYEQYF. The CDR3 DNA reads TGTGCCAGCAGTCACGCCCCCGGACAGAAATACGAGCAGTACTTC.

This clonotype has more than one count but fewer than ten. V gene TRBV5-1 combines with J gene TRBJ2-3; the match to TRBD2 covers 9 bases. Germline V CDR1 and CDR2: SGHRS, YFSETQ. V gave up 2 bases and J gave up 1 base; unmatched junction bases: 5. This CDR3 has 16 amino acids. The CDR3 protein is CASSFAASGGTDTQYF. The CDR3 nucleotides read TGCGCCAGCAGCTTTGCCGCTAGCGGGGGCACAGATACGCAGTATTTT.

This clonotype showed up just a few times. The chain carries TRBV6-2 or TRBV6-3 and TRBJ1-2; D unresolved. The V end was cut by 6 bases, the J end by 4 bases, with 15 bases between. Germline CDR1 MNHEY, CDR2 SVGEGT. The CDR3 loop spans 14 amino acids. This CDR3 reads CASSSIDTSYGYTF. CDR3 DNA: TGTGCCAGCAGCTCCATTGACACCTCCTATGGCTACACCTTC.

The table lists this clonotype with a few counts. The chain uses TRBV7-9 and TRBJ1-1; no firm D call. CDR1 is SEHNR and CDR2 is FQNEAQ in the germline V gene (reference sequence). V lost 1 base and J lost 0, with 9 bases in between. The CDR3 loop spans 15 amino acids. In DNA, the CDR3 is TGTGCCAGCAGCTTAGATTCAGGAATGAACACTGAAGCTTTCTTT. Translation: CASSLDSGMNTEAFF.

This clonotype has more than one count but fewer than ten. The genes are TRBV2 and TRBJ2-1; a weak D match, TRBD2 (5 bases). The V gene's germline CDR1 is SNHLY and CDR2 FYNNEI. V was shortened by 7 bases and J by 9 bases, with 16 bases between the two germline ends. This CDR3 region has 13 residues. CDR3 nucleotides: TGTGCCAGCATCGAGTCGAGGGAAGGTGAGCAGTTCTTC. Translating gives CASIESREGEQFF. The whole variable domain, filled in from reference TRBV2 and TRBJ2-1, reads EPEVTQTPSHQVTQMGQEVILRCVPISNHLYFYWYRQILGQKVEFLVSFYNNEISEKSEIFDDQFSVERPDGSNFTLKIRSTKLEDSAMYFCASIESREGEQFFGPGTRLTVL.

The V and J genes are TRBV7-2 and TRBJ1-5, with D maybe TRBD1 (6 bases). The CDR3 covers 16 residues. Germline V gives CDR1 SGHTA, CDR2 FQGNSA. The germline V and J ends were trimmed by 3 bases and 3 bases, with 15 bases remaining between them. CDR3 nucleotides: TGTGCCAGCAGCTTGAACAGGGCCCGATTCAATCAGCCCCAGCATTTT. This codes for CASSLNRARFNQPQHF.